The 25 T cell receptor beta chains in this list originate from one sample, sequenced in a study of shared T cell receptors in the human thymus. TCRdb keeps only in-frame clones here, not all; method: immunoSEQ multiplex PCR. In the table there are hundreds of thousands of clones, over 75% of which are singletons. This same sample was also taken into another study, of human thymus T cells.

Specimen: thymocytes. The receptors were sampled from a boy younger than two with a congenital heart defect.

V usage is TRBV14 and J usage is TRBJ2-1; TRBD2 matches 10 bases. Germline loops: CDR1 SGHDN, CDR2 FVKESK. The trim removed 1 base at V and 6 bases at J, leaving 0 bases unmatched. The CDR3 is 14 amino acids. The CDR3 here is CASSQGLAGNEQFF. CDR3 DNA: TGTGCCAGCAGCCAAGGACTAGCGGGCAATGAGCAGTTCTTC. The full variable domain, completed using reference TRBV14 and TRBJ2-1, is EAGVTQFPSHSVIEKGQTVTLRCDPISGHDNLYWYRRVMGKEIKFLLHFVKESKQDESGMPNNRFLAERTGGTYSTLKVQPAELEDSGVYFCASSQGLAGNEQFFGPGTRLTVL.

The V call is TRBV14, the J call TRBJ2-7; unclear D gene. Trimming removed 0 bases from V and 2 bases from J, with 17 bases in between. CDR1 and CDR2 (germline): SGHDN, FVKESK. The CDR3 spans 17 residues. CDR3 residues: CASSQEVLPNNTYEQYF. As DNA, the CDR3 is TGTGCCAGCAGCCAAGAAGTCTTACCGAACAATACCTACGAGCAGTACTTC.

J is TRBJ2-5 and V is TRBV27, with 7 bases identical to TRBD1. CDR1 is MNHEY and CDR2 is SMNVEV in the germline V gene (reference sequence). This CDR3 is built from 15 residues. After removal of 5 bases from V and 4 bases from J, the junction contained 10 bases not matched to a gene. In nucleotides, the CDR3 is TGTGCCAGCAGTCCCCGACAGGGTGAAGGAGAGACCCAGTACTTC. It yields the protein CASSPRQGEGETQYF.

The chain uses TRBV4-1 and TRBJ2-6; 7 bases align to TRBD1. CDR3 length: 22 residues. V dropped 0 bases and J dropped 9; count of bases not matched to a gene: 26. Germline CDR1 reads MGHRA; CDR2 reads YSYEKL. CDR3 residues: CASSQESPLYGTDPPQHNVLTF. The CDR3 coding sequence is TGCGCCAGCAGCCAAGAGTCCCCGCTTTACGGGACAGACCCTCCACAACACAACGTCCTGACTTTC.

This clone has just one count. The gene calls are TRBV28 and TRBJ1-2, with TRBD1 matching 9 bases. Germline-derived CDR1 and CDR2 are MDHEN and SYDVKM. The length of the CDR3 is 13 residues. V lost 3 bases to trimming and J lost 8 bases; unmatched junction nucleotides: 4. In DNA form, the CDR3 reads TGTGCCAGCAGTTTCACAGGGGGCGGGGGCTACACCTTC. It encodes CASSFTGGGGYTF.

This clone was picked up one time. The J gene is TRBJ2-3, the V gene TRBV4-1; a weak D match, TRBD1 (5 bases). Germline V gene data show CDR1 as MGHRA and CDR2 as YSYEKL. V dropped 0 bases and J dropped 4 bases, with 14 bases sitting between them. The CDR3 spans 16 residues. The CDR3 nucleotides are TGCGCCAGCAGCCAAGATAGTAAACAGGTTGCAGATACGCAGTATTTT. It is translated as CASSQDSKQVADTQYF.

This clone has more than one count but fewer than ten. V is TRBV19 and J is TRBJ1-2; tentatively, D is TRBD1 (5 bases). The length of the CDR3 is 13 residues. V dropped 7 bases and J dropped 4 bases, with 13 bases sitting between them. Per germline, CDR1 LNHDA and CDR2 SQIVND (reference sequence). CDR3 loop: CASNAGKTYGYTF. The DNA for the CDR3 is TGTGCCAGTAACGCAGGGAAAACCTATGGCTACACCTTC.

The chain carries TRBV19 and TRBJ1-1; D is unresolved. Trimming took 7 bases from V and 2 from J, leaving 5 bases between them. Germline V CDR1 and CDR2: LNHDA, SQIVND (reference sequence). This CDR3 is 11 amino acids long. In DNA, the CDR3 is TGTGCCAGTATTCAAAACACTGAAGCTTTCTTT. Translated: CASIQNTEAFF.

The CDR3 loop reads CASSTPRQGLDETQYF. DNA of the CDR3: TGTGCCAGCAGCACCCCTAGACAGGGCTTAGACGAGACCCAGTACTTC. V gene TRBV6-6 combines with J gene TRBJ2-5; TRBD1 aligns across 7 bases. The V gene end was trimmed by 6 bases and the J gene end by 5 bases; junction bases not matched to a gene: 15. The CDR3 runs 16 residues. Germline V CDR1 and CDR2: MNHNY, SVGAGI (reference sequence).

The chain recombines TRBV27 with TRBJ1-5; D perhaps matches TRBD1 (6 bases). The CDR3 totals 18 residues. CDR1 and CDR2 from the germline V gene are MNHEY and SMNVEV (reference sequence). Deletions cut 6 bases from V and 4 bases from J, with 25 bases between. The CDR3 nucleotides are TGTGCCAGCAGCCCTGGACGGGGTAGGGAGGGGGAAAATCAGCCCCAGCATTTT. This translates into CASSPGRGREGENQPQHF.

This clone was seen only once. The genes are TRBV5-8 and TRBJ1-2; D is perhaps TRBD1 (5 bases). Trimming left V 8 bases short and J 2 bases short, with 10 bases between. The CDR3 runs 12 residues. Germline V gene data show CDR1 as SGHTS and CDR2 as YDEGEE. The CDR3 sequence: CASRGGNYGYTF. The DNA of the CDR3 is TGTGCCAGTCGGGGGGGGAACTATGGCTACACCTTC.

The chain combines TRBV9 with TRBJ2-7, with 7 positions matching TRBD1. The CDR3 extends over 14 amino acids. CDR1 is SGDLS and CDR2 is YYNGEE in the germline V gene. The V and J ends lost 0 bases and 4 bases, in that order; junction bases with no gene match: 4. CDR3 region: CASSVGTGPYEQYF. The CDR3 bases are TGTGCCAGCAGCGTAGGGACAGGCCCGTACGAGCAGTACTTC. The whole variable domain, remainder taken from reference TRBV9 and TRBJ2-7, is DSGVTQTPKHLITATGQRVTLRCSPRSGDLSVYWYQQSLDQGLQFLIQYYNGEERAKGNILERFSAQQFPDLHSELNLSSLELGDSALYFCASSVGTGPYEQYFGPGTRLTVT.

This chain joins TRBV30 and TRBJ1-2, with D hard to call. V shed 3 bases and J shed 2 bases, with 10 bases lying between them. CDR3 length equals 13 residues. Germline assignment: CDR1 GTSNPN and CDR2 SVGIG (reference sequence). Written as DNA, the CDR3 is TGTGCCTGGAGCTCTGGCCGAAACTATGGCTACACCTTC. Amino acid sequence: CAWSSGRNYGYTF.

CDR3 sequence: CASSFRDREAGGNQPQHF. CDR3 coding DNA: TGTGCCAGCAGCTTCCGGGACAGGGAGGCCGGGGGCAATCAGCCCCAGCATTTT. The chain employs TRBV28 and TRBJ1-5; TRBD1 agrees at 9 bases. Trimming at V came to 6 bases and at J to 2 bases, leaving 14 bases not matched to a gene. The CDR3 extends over 18 amino acids. Germline V CDR1 and CDR2: MDHEN, SYDVKM.

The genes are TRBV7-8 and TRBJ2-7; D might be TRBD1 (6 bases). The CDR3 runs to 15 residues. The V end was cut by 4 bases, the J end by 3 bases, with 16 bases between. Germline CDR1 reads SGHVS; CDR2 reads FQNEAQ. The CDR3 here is CASSYPEGEFYEQYF. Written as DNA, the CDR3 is TGTGCCAGCAGCTACCCAGAGGGGGAATTCTACGAGCAGTACTTC. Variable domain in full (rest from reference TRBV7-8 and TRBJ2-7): GAGVSQSPRYKVAKRGQDVALRCDPISGHVSLFWYQQALGQGPEFLTYFQNEAQLDKSGLPSDRFFAERPEGSVSTLKIQRTQQEDSAVYLCASSYPEGEFYEQYFGPGTRLTVT.

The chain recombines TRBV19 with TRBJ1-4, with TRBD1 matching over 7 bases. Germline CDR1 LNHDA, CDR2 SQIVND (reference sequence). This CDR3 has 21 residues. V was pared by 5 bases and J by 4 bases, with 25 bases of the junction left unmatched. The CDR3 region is CASSERHRDSILRAINEKLFF. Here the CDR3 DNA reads TGTGCCAGTAGTGAACGCCACCGGGACAGCATCCTTCGGGCAATTAATGAAAAACTGTTTTTT.

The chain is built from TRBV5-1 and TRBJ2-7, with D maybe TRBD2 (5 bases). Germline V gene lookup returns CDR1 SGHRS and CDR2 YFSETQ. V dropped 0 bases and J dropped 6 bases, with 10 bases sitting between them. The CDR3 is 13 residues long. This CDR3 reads CASSLAFRGEQYF. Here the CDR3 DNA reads TGCGCCAGCAGCTTGGCGTTTCGGGGCGAGCAGTACTTC.

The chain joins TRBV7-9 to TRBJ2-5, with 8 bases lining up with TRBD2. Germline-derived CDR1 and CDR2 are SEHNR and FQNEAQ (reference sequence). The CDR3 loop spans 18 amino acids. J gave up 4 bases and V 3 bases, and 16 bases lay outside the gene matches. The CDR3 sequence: CASSFGSMGAGEGETQYF. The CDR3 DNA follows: TGTGCCAGCAGCTTTGGGTCGATGGGAGCGGGAGAAGGAGAGACCCAGTACTTC.

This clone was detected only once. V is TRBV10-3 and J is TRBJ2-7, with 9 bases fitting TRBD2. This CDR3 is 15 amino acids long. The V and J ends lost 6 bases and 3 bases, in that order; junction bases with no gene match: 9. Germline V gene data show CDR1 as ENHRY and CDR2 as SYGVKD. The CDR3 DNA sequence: TGTGCCATCAGAGAATTAGCGGGGGAGAGCTACGAGCAGTACTTC. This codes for CAIRELAGESYEQYF.

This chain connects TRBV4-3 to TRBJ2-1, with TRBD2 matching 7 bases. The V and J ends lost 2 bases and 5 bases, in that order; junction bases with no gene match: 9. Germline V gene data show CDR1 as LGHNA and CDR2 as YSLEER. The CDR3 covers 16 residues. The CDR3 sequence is CASSQKIREVDNEQFF. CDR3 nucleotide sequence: TGCGCCAGCAGCCAAAAAATCCGGGAGGTCGACAATGAGCAGTTCTTC.

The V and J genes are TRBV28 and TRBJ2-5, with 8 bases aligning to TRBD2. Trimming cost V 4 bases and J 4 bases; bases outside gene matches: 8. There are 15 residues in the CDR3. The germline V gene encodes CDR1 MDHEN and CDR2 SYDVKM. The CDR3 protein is CASSWTSLRGETQYF. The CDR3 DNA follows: TGTGCCAGCAGTTGGACTAGCTTAAGGGGAGAGACCCAGTACTTC.

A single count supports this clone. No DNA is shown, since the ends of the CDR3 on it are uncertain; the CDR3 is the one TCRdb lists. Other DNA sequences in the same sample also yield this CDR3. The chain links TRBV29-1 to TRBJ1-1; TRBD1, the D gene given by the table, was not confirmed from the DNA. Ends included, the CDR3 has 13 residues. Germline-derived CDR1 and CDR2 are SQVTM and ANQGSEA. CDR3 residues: CSVGGGANTEAFF.

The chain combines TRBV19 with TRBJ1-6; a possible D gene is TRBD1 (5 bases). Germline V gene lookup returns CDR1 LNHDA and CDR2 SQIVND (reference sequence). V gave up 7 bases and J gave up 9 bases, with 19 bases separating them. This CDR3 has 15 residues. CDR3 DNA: TGTGCCAGTACGATCTCAGGCAGGGTTATTTCACCCCTCCACTTT. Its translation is CASTISGRVISPLHF.

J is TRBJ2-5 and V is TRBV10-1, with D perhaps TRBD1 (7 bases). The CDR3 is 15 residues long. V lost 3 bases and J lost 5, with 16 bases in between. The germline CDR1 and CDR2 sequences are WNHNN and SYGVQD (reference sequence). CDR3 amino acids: CASSEQGRSGETQYF. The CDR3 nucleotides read TGCGCCAGCAGTGAACAGGGGAGGTCAGGGGAGACCCAGTACTTC.

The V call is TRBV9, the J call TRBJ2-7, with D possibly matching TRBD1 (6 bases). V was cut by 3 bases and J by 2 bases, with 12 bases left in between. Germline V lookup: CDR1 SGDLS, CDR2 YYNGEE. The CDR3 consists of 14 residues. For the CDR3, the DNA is TGTGCCAGCAGCGCACGGACAGACCCCTACGAGCAGTACTTC. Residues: CASSARTDPYEQYF.